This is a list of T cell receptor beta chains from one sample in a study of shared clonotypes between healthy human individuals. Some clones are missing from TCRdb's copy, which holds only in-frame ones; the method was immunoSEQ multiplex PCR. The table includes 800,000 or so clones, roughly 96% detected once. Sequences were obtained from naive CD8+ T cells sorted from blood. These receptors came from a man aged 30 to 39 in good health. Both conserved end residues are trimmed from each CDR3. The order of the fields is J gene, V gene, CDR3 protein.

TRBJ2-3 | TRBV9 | ASSVAISGDRDPDTQY
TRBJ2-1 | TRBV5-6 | ASSLGNEQF
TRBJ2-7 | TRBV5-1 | ASSLVWGTGAQEQY
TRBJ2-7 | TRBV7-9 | ASTGTGSYEQY
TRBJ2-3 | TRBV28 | ASRDDTTSTDTQY
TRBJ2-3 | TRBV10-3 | AISETGLAVTDTQY
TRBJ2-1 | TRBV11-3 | ASSFYGLAGDTNEQF
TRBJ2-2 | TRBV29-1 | SVDISGMNTGELF
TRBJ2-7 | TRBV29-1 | SGRTGGGYEQY
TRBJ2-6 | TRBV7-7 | ASSTRDSGSGANVLT
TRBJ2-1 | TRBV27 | ASSFGGSREQF
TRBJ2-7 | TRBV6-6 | ASSFQGTYEQY
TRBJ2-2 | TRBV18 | ASSPPTPYTGELF
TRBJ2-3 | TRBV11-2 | ASSLGTSGYTDTQY
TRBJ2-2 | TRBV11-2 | ASSLVNTGELF
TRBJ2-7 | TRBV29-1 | SVVSGYEQY
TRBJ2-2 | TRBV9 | ASSARGSKNTGELF
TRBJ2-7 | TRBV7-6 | ASSLAGGTDEQY
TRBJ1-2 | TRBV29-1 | SAPGQGPNGYT
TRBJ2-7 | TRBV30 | AWSVFGGLVSYEQY
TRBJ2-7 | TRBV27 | ASSTRTSGREQY
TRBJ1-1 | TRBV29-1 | SVLGAENTEAF
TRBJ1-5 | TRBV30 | AWSSPVVVLGNQPQH
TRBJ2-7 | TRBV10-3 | AIRDYSQDEQY
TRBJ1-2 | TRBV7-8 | ASSLGRGGNYGYT
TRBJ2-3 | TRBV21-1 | ASRELRDSGTPRGTDTQY
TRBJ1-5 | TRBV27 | ASSITGDHRNQPQH
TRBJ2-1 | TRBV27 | ASSLASGNYYNEQF
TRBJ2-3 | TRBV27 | ASSQLGSTDTQY
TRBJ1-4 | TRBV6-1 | ASTPSAGANEKLF
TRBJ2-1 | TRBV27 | ASSSLGPSYNEQF
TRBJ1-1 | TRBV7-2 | ASSYTHTEAF
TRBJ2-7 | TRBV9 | ASSVGGPEQY
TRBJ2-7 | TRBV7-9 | ASRTGTGHEQY
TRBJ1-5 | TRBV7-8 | ASSSTPDQYSNQPQH
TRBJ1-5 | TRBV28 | ASSFREAYSNQPQH
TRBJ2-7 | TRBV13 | ASSRAYEQY
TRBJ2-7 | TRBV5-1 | ASSAGTAISMEQY
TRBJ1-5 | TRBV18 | ASSPGPGGNQPQH
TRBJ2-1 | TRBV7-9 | ASSLEEGGWDEQF
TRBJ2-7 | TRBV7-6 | ASSLGRTSGRKPYEQY
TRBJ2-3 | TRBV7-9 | ASSPSLEGTHLFTDTQY
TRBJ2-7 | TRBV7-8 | ASSFPGYEQY
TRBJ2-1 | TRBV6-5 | ASSRPDTEQF
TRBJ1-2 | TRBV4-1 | ASRPTGNYGYT
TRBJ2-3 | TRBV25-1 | ASSSPGSTDTQY
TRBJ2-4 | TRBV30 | AWSSLGIEIAKNIQY
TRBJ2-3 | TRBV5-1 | ASSLATGIFTDTQY
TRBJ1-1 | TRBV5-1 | ASSLEWTGDTEAF
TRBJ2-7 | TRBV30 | AWTLSYEQY